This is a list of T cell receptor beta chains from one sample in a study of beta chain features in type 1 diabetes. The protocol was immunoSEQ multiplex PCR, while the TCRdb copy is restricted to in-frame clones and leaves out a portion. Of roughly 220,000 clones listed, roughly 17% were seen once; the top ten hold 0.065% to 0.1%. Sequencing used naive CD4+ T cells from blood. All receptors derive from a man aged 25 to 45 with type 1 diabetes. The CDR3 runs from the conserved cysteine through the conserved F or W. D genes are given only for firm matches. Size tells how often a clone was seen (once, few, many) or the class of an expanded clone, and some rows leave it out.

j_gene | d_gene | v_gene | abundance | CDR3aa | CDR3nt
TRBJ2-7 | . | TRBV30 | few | CAWSNTYEQYF | TGTGCCTGGAGTAACACCTACGAGCAGTACTTC
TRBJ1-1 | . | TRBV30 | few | CAWSLSGTTEAFF | TGTGCCTGGAGTCTGTCGGGGACCACTGAAGCTTTCTTT
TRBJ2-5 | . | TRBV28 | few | CASSPSQETQYF | TGTGCCAGCAGTCCTTCCCAAGAGACCCAGTACTTC
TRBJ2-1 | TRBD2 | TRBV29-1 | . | CSVGLAGNEQFF | TGCAGCGTTGGTCTAGCGGGAAATGAGCAGTTCTTC
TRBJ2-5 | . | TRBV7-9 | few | CASSLALVSGETQYF | TGTGCCAGCAGCTTAGCGCTGGTCTCGGGAGAGACCCAGTACTTC
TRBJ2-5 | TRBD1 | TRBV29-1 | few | CSVKTGEETQYF | TGCAGCGTTAAAACAGGGGAAGAGACCCAGTACTTC
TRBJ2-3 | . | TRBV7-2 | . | CASSRRTDTQYF | TGTGCCAGCAGCCGACGGACAGATACGCAGTATTTT
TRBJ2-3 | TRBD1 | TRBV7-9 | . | CASSVTGVDTQYF | TGTGCCAGCAGCGTAACAGGGGTGGATACGCAGTATTTT
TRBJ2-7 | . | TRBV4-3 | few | CASSHSQGNEQYF | TGCGCCAGCAGCCATTCCCAGGGGAACGAGCAGTACTTC
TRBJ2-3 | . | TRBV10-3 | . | CAITGDATDTQYF | TGTGCCATCACTGGGGACGCCACAGATACGCAGTATTTT
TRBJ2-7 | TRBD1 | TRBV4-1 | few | CASSQPRDRGHEQYF | TGCGCCAGCAGCCAACCCCGGGACAGGGGACACGAGCAGTACTTC
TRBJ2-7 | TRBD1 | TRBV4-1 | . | CASSYRDRNSYEQYF | TGCGCCAGCAGCTACCGGGACAGAAACTCCTACGAGCAGTACTTC
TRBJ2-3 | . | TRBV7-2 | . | CASSLRSSTDTQYF | TGTGCCAGCAGCTTAAGATCTAGCACAGATACGCAGTATTTT
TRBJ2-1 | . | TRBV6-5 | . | CASRTQGQQFF | TGTGCCAGCAGAACCCAGGGGCAGCAGTTCTTC
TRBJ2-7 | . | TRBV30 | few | CAWSELTEQYF | TGTGCCTGGTCTGAATTGACCGAGCAGTACTTC
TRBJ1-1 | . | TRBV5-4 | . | CASSLGGASMVNTEAFF | TGTGCCAGCAGCCTGGGCGGGGCGTCTATGGTGAACACTGAAGCTTTCTTT
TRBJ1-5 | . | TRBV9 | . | CASSVDSGNQPQHF | TGTGCCAGCAGCGTCGACAGTGGCAATCAGCCCCAGCATTTT
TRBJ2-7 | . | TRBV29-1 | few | CSVGMRREPYEQYF | TGCAGCGTTGGGATGAGGAGGGAACCCTACGAGCAGTACTTC
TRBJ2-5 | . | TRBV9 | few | CASSVDETQYF | TGTGCCAGCAGCGTAGACGAGACCCAGTACTTC
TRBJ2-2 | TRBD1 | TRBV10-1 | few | CASNRDRNTGELFF | TGCGCCAGCAACAGGGACAGGAACACCGGGGAGCTGTTTTTT
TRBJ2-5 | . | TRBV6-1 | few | CASSGQVQETQYF | TGTGCCAGCAGTGGACAGGTCCAAGAGACCCAGTACTTC
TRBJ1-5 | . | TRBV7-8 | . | CASSHRDSNQPQHF | TGTGCCAGCAGCCACAGAGATAGCAATCAGCCCCAGCATTTT
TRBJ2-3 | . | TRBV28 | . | CASSLLTDTQYF | TGTGCCAGCAGTTTGCTCACAGATACGCAGTATTTT
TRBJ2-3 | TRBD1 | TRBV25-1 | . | CASRDRVSTDTQYF | TGTGCCAGTAGGGACAGGGTAAGCACAGATACGCAGTATTTT
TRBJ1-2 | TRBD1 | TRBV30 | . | CAWGQGAVYGYTF | TGTGCCTGGGGACAGGGAGCAGTCTATGGCTACACCTTC
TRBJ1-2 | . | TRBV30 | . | CAWSRGPYGYTF | TGTGCCTGGAGCAGGGGTCCATATGGCTACACCTTC
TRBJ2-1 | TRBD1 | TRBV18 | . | CASSPTGSSYNEQFF | TGTGCCAGCTCACCGACAGGGAGCTCCTACAATGAGCAGTTCTTC
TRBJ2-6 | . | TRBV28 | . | CASKTVGSSHSGANVLTF | TGTGCCAGCAAGACAGTGGGTTCAAGTCACTCTGGGGCCAACGTCCTGACTTTC
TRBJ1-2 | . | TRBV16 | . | CASSQSALIYGYTF | TGTGCCAGCAGCCAATCGGCGCTGATCTATGGCTACACCTTC
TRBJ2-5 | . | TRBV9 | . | CASSERGETQYF | TGTGCCAGCAGCGAGCGAGGGGAGACCCAGTACTTC
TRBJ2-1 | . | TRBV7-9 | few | CASSSQVPYNEQFF | TGTGCCAGCAGCTCCCAGGTCCCCTACAATGAGCAGTTCTTC
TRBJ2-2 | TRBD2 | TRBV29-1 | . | CSVTGTSGRGPLTGELFF | TGCAGCGTGACCGGGACTAGCGGGAGAGGTCCCCTCACCGGGGAGCTGTTTTTT
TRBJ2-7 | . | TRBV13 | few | CASSLSPHEQYF | TGTGCCAGCAGCTTAAGTCCCCACGAGCAGTACTTC
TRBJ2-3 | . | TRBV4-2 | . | CASSQDRSTDTQYF | TGTGCCAGCAGCCAAGACAGGAGTACAGATACGCAGTATTTT
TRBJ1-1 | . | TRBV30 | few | CAWSPRIVAFF | TGTGCCTGGAGTCCCCGAATTGTGGCTTTCTTT
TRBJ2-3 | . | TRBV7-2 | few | CASSLGFASTDTQYF | TGTGCCAGCAGCTTAGGCTTTGCTAGCACAGATACGCAGTATTTT
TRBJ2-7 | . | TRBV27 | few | CASSFADRYEQYF | TGTGCCAGCAGTTTTGCGGACCGCTACGAGCAGTACTTC
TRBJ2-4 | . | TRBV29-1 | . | CSVWTSNKNIQYF | TGCAGCGTCTGGACTTCTAACAAAAACATTCAGTACTTC
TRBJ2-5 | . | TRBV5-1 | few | CASHAAETQYF | TGCGCCAGTCACGCAGCGGAGACCCAGTACTTC
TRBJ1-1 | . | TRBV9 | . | CASSVGRNTEAFF | TGTGCCAGCAGCGTAGGTAGGAACACTGAAGCTTTCTTT
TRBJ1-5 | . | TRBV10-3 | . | CASSFSDQPQHF | TGTGCCAGCAGTTTTAGCGATCAGCCCCAGCATTTT
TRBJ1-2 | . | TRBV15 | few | CATSRDRGSQFYGYTF | TGTGCCACCAGCAGAGATCGGGGCAGCCAATTCTATGGCTACACCTTC
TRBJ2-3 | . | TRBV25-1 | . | CASSDSGVSTDTQYF | TGTGCCAGCAGTGATTCCGGGGTTAGCACAGATACGCAGTATTTT
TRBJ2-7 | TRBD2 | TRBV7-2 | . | CASSSTSGALYEQYF | TGTGCCAGCAGCTCGACTAGCGGGGCCCTCTACGAGCAGTACTTC
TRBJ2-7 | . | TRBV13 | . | CASSHQGSSYEQYF | TGTGCCAGCAGTCACCAGGGGAGCTCCTACGAGCAGTACTTC
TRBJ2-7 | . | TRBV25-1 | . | CASSRGTLTAYEQYF | TGTGCCAGCAGTCGAGGGACATTAACAGCCTACGAGCAGTACTTC
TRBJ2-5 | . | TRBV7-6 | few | CASSLGRETQYF | TGTGCCAGCAGCTTGGGGAGAGAGACCCAGTACTTC
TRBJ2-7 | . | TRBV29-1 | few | CSVGSSYEQYF | TGCAGCGTCGGTAGCTCCTACGAGCAGTACTTC
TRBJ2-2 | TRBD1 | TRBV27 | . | CASSLEGAGWPNTGELFF | TGTGCCAGCAGTTTAGAGGGGGCAGGGTGGCCGAACACCGGGGAGCTGTTTTTT
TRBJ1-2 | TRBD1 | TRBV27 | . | CASSPRGTDYGYTF | TGTGCCAGCAGTCCCCGAGGGACAGACTATGGCTACACCTTC
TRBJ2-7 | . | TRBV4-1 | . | CASSQAGEPEQYF | TGCGCCAGCAGCCAAGCCGGGGAACCTGAGCAGTACTTC
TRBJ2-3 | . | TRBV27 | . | CASGGQGGSDTQYF | TGTGCCAGCGGGGGGCAGGGCGGTTCAGATACGCAGTATTTT
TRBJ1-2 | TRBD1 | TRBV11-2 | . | CASSLGQGKSYGYTF | TGTGCCAGCAGCTTAGGACAGGGGAAGAGCTATGGCTACACCTTC
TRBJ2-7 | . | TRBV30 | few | CAWRVQGGEQYF | TGTGCCTGGAGGGTGCAAGGTGGCGAGCAGTACTTC
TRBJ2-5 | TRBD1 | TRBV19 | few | CASSIRDRQETQYF | TGTGCCAGTAGTATACGGGACAGGCAAGAGACCCAGTACTTC
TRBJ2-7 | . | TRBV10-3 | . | CAIGSPYEQYF | TGTGCCATCGGATCGCCTTACGAGCAGTACTTC
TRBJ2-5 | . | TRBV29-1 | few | CSVVVGEEETQYF | TGCAGCGTTGTGGTGGGAGAGGAGGAGACCCAGTACTTC
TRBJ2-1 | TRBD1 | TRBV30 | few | CAWSLLGRGPQGEQFF | TGTGCCTGGAGTTTGTTGGGCAGGGGGCCACAAGGTGAGCAGTTCTTC